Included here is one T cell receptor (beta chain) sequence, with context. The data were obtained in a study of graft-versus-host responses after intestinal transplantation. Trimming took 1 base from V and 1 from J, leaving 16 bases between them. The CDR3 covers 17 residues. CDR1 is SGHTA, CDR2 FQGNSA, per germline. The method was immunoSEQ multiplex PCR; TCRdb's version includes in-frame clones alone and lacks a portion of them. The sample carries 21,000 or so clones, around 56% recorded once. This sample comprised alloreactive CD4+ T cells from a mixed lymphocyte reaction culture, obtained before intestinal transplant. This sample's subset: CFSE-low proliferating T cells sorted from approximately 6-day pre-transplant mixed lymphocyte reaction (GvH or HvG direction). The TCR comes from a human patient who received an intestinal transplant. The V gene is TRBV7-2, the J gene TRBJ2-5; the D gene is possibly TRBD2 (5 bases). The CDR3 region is CASSLGRHTAVQETQYF. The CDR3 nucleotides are TGTGCCAGCAGCTTAGGGAGGCATACCGCCGTCCAAGAGACCCAGTACTTC.